The rows below give T cell receptor beta chains drawn from one sample of a study of blood T cell repertoires in COVID-19. Produced via immunoSEQ multiplex PCR; TCRdb's table is partial and in-frame only. The repertoire holds about 200,000 clones, 87% seen once, with approximately 2.1% in the top ten. The sample consisted of PBMCs or T cells enriched from blood (not recorded which). These receptors came from a woman in her thirties who had recovered from COVID-19. The CDR3 runs from the conserved cysteine through the conserved F or W.

V,J,CDR3
TRBV4-1,TRBJ2-5,CASSPGQGASGETQYF
TRBV6-5,TRBJ1-5,CATPRDNSTVEPQHF
TRBV4-3,TRBJ2-1,CASSRYVTSGEDSYNEQFF
TRBV27,TRBJ1-2,CASSWDFPGGGYTF
TRBV7-9,TRBJ2-3,CASSRQGRGTDTQYF
TRBV7-2,TRBJ1-1,CASRHEGNTEAFF
TRBV5-4,TRBJ1-1,CASSGGGSLGRNTEAFF
TRBV19,TRBJ1-1,CASLRQGETEAFF
TRBV19,TRBJ1-2,CASSVGGTGGIRGYTF
TRBV29-1,TRBJ2-1,CSVAGTSGRAEQFF
TRBV18,TRBJ2-1,CASSPSAGANEQFF
TRBV19,TRBJ2-1,CASSTGQSSYNEQFF
TRBV5-1,TRBJ2-5,CASSLASTQETQYF
TRBV11-2,TRBJ1-1,CASSLGTTNTEAFF
TRBV5-6,TRBJ2-1,CASSLRGRPYNEQFF
TRBV6-5,TRBJ2-2,CASSPGGLYTGELFF
TRBV10-3,TRBJ2-3,CAISRTASGTDTQYF
TRBV29-1,TRBJ2-7,CSVLQGYEQYF
TRBV19,TRBJ1-1,CASSILDRDVTEAFF
TRBV7-6,TRBJ1-2,CASSLVGRVRGYTF
TRBV24-1,TRBJ2-5,CATSGFEETQYF
TRBV1,TRBJ1-4,CTSSQGGEDEKLFF
TRBV9,TRBJ2-1,CASSVRDSSYNEQFF
TRBV15,TRBJ2-2,CATSRDSGTGELFF
TRBV10-3,TRBJ1-1,CAISESELQLNTEAFF
TRBV18,TRBJ1-3,CASSPRTGHTSSGNTIYF
TRBV29-1,TRBJ2-7,CSVFLTGYEQYF
TRBV4-3,TRBJ2-3,CASSQNPDSPLRVGGTDTQYF
TRBV30,TRBJ1-5,CAWTNGGGQPQHF
TRBV10-3,TRBJ2-7,CAISESSGNSVEQYF
TRBV7-3,TRBJ2-1,CASSLTLSGSNNEQFF
TRBV29-1,TRBJ2-7,CSVTHSGYEQYF
TRBV11-3,TRBJ2-7,CASSLGPPGSYEQYF
TRBV9,TRBJ2-3,CASSVGLAGVGKDTQYF
TRBV27,TRBJ1-1,CASSLTGDREAFF
TRBV25-1,TRBJ2-3,CASSEYHSGGRDTQYF
TRBV6-5,TRBJ1-2,CASSPWEGDGYTF
TRBV5-1,TRBJ2-4,CASSPPGGNIQYF
TRBV9,TRBJ2-4,CASSVGEGQGGHIQYF
TRBV9,TRBJ2-3,CASSATSGGPTNTDTQYF
TRBV6-2/TRBV6-3,TRBJ1-2,CASSFRGGQGYGYTF
TRBV11-3,TRBJ2-7,CASSLRTSGYEQYF
TRBV11-2,TRBJ2-5,CASSSSGAGAETQYF
TRBV6-5,TRBJ1-1,CASLGYTEAFF
TRBV6-4,TRBJ2-1,CASSDSSGGGNEQFF
TRBV5-1,TRBJ1-1,CASSPRVEENTEAFF
TRBV11-3,TRBJ2-7,CASSLGGLAGHEQYF
TRBV7-2,TRBJ1-2,CASSSDRYYGYTF
TRBV7-2,TRBJ2-1,CASSTQTGDDEQFF
TRBV6-5,TRBJ1-1,CASSYKTTTDYEAFF
TRBV11-1,TRBJ1-5,CASSFSPDQPQHF
TRBV5-5,TRBJ2-3,CASSWWDRGADTQYF
TRBV7-9,TRBJ2-3,CASSLAQRPGIDTQYF
TRBV4-3,TRBJ1-3,CASSPWVDRGDGTIYF
TRBV2,TRBJ1-4,CASSPRRRATNEKLFF
TRBV7-3,TRBJ2-2,CASSLIAGGELFF
TRBV9,TRBJ2-3,CASSPSTDTQYF
TRBV11-2,TRBJ1-1,CASSSTGANTEAFF
TRBV9,TRBJ2-3,CASSTSGTSPPDTQYF
TRBV19,TRBJ1-1,CASSIRTTGQAEAFF